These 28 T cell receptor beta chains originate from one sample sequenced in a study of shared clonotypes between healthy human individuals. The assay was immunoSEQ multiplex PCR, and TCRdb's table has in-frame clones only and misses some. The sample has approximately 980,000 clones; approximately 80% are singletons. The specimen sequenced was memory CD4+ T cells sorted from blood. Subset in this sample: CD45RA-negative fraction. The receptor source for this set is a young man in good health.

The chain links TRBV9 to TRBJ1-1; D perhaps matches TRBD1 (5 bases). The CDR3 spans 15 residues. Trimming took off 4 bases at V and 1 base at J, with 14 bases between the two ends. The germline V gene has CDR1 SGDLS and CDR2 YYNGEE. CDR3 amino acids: CASSPGDRQNTEAFF. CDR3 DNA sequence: TGTGCCAGCAGCCCCGGGGACCGCCAGAACACTGAAGCTTTCTTT.

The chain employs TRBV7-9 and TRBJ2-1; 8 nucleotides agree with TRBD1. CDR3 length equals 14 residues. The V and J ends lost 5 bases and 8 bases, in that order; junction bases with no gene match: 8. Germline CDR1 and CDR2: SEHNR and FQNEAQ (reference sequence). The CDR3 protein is CASSPRQGNDEQFF. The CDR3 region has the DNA TGTGCCAGCAGCCCGCGACAGGGGAACGATGAGCAGTTCTTC.

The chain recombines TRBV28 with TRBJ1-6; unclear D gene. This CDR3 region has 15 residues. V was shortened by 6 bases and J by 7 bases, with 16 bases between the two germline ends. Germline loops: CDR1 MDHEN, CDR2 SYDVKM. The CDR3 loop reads CASSSLGFGNSPLHF. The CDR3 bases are TGTGCCAGCAGCTCATTGGGGTTCGGCAATTCACCCCTCCACTTT. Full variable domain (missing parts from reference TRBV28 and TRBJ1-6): DVKVTQSSRYLVKRTGEKVFLECVQDMDHENMFWYRQDPGLGLRLIYFSYDVKMKEKGDIPEGYSVSREKKERFSLILESASTNQTSMYLCASSSLGFGNSPLHFGNGTRLTVT.

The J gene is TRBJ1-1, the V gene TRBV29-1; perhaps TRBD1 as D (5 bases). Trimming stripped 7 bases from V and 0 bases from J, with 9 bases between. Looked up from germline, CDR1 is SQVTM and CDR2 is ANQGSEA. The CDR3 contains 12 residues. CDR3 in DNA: TGCAGCGCCGGGGGTGTGAACACTGAAGCTTTCTTT. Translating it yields CSAGGVNTEAFF.

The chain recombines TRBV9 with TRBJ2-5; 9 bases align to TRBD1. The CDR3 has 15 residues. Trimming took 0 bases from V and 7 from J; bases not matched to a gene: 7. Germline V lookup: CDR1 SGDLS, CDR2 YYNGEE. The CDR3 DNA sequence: TGTGCCAGCAGCGTAGACACAGGGGGCATCGGGACCCAGTACTTC. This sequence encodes CASSVDTGGIGTQYF.

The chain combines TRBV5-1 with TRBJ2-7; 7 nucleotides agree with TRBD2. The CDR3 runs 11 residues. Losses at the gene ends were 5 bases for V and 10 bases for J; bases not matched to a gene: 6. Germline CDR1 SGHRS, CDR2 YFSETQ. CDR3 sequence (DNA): TGCGCCAGCAGTCGGGGGGAACTACAGTACTTC. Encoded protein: CASSRGELQYF.

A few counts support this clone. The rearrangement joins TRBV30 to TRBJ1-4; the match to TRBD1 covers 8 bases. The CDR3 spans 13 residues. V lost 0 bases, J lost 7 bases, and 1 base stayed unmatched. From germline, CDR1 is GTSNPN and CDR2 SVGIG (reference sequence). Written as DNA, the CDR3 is TGTGCCTGGAGTGTAGGGACAGGTGAAAAACTGTTTTTT. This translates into CAWSVGTGEKLFF.

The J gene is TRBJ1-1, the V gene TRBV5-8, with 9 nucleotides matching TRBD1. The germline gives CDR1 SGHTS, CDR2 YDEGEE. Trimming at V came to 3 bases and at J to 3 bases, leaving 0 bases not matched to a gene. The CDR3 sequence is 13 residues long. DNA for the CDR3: TGTGCCAGCAGCTGGGACAGGGACACTGAAGCTTTCTTT. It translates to CASSWDRDTEAFF.

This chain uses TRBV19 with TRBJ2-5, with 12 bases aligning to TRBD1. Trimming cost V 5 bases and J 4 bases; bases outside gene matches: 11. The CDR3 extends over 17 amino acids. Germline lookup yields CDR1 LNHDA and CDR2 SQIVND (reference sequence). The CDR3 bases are TGTGCCAGTAGTCCCCGGGGGACAGGGGGCATGCGAGAGACCCAGTACTTC. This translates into CASSPRGTGGMRETQYF.

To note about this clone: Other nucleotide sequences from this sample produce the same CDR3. The CDR3, as DNA: TGCGCCAGCAGCCTCGGGGTCTACAATGAGCAGTTCTTC. Translation: CASSLGVYNEQFF. V usage is TRBV5-1 and J usage is TRBJ2-1, with D perhaps TRBD2 (5 bases). The CDR3 totals 13 residues. Deletions cut 4 bases from V and 3 bases from J, with 8 bases between. CDR1 is SGHRS, CDR2 YFSETQ, per germline.

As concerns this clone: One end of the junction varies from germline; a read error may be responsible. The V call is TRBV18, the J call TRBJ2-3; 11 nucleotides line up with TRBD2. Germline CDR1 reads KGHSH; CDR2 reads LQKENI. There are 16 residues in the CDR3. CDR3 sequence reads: CAGSPLTSGGTDTQYF. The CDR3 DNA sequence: TGTGCCGGCTCACCCCTGACTAGCGGGGGCACAGATACGCAGTATTTT.

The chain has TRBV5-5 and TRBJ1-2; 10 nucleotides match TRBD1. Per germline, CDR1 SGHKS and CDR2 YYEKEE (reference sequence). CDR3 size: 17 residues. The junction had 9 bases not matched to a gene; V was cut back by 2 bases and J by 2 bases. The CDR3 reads CASSFAGTGVGNYGYTF. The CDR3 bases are TGTGCCAGCAGCTTTGCCGGGACAGGGGTAGGGAACTATGGCTACACCTTC.

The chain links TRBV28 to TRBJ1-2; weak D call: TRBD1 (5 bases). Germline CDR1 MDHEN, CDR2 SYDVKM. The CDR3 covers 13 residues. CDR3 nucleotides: TGTGGGGTCAAAATAGGGGTTAACTATGGCTACACCTTC. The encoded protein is CGVKIGVNYGYTF.

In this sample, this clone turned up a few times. The CDR3 nucleotides read TGTGCCAGCAGCCCGGGACGTGGCGAGCAGTACTTC. Amino acid sequence: CASSPGRGEQYF. This chain connects TRBV5-8 to TRBJ2-7; D may match TRBD1 or TRBD2 (5 bases each). The germline gives CDR1 SGHTS, CDR2 YDEGEE. Deletions cut 4 bases from V and 6 bases from J, with 11 bases between. The CDR3 covers 12 residues.

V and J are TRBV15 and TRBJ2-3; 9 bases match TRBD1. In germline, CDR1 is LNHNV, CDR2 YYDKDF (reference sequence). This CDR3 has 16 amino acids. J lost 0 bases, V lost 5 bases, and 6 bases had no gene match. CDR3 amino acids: CATSPGTGSSTDTQYF. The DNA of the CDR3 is TGTGCCACCAGCCCGGGGACAGGGAGTAGCACAGATACGCAGTATTTT.

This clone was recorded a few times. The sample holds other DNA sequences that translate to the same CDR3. As DNA, the CDR3 is TGCGCCAGCAGCTTGGAGCGGAGCACAGATACGCAGTATTTT. It yields the protein CASSLERSTDTQYF. The V and J genes are TRBV5-1 and TRBJ2-3, with D possibly TRBD2 on 5 matching bases. Germline assignment: CDR1 SGHRS and CDR2 YFSETQ. The V end was cut by 0 bases, the J end by 0 bases, with 5 bases between. CDR3 length: 14 residues.

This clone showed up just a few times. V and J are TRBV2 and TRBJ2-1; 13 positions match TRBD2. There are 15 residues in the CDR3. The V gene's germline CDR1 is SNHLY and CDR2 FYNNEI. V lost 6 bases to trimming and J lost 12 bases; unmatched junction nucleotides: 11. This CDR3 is CASRAGTSGTETQFF. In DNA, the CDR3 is TGTGCCAGCAGGGCCGGGACTAGCGGGACCGAAACGCAGTTCTTC.

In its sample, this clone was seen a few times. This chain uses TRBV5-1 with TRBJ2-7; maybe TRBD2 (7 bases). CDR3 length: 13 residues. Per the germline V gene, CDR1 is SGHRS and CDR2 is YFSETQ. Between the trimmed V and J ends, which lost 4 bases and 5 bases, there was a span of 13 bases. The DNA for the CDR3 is TGCGCCAGCAGCCGGGGGGCGAAGGACGAGCAGTACTTC. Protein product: CASSRGAKDEQYF.

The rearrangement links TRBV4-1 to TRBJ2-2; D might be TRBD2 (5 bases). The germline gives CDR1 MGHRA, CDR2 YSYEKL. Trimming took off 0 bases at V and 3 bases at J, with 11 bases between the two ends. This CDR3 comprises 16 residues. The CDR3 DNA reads TGCGCCAGCAGCCAAGATGAGGACTCCTACACCGGGGAGCTGTTTTTT. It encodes CASSQDEDSYTGELFF.

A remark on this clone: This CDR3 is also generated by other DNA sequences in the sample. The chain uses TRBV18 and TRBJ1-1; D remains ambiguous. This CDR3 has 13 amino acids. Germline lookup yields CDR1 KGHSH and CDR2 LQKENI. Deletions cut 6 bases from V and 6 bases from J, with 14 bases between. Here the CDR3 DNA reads TGTGCCAGCTCTCCCGCCGGGGAGGCTGAAGCTTTCTTT. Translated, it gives CASSPAGEAEAFF.

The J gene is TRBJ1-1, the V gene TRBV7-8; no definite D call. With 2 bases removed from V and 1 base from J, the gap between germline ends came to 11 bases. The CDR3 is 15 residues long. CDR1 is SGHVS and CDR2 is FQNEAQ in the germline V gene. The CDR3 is CASSLNSGSNTEAFF. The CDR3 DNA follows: TGTGCCAGCAGCTTAAACTCAGGTTCGAACACTGAAGCTTTCTTT.

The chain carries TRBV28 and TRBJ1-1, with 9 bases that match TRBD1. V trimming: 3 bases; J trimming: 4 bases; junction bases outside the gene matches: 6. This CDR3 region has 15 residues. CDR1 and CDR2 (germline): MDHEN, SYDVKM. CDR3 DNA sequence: TGTGCCAGCAGTTTTGGGGACAGGGTTCCCACTGAAGCTTTCTTT. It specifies CASSFGDRVPTEAFF.

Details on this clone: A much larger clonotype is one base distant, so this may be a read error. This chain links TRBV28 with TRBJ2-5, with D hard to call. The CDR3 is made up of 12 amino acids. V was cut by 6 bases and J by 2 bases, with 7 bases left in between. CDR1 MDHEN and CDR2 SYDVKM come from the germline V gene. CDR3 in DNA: TGTGCCAGCAGCCAGCTTCAAGAGACCCAGTACTTC. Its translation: CASSQLQETQYF.

CDR3 coding DNA: TGTGCCAGCAGTCCCGGACAGGGAAGCAATTCACCCCTCCACTTT. Protein: CASSPGQGSNSPLHF. This chain joins TRBV6-5 and TRBJ1-6; 8 bases are shared with TRBD1. V dropped 5 bases and J dropped 7; count of bases not matched to a gene: 7. The CDR3 consists of 15 residues. Germline V gene data show CDR1 as MNHEY and CDR2 as SVGAGI.

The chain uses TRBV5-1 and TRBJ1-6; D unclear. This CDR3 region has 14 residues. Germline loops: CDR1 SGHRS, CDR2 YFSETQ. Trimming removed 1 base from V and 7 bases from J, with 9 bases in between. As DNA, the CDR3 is TGCGCCAGCAGCTTGCAGGATAGGAATTCACCCCTCCACTTT. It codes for CASSLQDRNSPLHF.

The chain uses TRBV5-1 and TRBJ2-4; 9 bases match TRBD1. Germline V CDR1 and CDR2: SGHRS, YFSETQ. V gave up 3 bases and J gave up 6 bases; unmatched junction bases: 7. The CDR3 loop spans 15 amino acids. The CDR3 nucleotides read TGCGCCAGCAGCTCCCGGACAGGGGTCGGAAACATTCAGTACTTC. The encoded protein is CASSSRTGVGNIQYF.

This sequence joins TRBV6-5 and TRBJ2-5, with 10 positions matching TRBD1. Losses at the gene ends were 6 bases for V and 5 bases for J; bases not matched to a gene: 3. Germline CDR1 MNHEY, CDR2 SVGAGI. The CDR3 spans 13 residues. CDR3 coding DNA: TGTGCCAGCAGGACAGGGGGCGCGGAGACCCAGTACTTC. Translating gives CASRTGGAETQYF.

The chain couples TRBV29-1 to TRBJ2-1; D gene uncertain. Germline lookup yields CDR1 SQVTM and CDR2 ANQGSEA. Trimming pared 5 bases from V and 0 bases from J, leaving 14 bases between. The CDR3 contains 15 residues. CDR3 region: CSVPRTASSYNEQFF. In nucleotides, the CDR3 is TGCAGCGTTCCACGGACGGCCAGCTCCTACAATGAGCAGTTCTTC.